This T cell receptor (beta chain) was recorded in a study of cytomegalovirus exposure and HLA in healthy donors. Findings of the study overall: A later analysis found most CMV-associated TCR beta chains apparently HLA-restricted. Later analysis reportedly placed an Asian-associated ancestry cluster below the roughly 690-donor mean in N-insertions. Most TCR beta V segments were productive about 87% or about 30% of the time in an earlier analysis.

Everyone who donated was a healthy bone marrow donor. The CDR3 spans 12 residues. V gave up 0 bases and J gave up 4 bases, with 4 bases separating them. Germline V gene sequence: CDR1 WNHNN, CDR2 SYGVQD (reference sequence). PCR was performed using 60 Vbeta and 13 Jbeta primers. TCRdb's copy holds only in-frame clones and misses some; the assay was immunoSEQ multiplex PCR. The table has 130,000 or so clones, roughly 80% seen once. This clone was seen only once. Its antigen is not identified. The origin of this receptor is a man under 40 in good health and CMV-seronegative. The rearrangement links TRBV10-1 to TRBJ2-7; D unresolved. The sequenced material came from PBMCs. In DNA form, the CDR3 reads TGCGCCAGCAGTGAGTCCCCTTACGAGCAGTACTTC. This translates into CASSESPYEQYF.